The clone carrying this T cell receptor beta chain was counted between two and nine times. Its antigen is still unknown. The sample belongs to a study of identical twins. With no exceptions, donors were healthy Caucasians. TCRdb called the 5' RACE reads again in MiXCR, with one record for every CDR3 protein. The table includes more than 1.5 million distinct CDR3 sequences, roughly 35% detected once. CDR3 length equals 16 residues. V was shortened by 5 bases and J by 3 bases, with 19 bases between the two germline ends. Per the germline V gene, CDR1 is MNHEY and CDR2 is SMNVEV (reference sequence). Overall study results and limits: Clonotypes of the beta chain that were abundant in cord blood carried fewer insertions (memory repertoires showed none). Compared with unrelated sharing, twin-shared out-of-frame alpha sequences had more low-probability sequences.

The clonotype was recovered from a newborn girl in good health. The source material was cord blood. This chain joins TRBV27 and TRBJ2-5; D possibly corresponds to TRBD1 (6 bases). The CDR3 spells CASSPYPGQGEETQYF. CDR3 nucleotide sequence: TGTGCCAGCAGTCCCTACCCGGGACAAGGGGAAGAGACCCAGTACTTC.